One and the same sample provided the 7 T cell receptor beta chains below, sequenced in a study of blood T cell repertoires in COVID-19. Generated by immunoSEQ multiplex PCR, the TCRdb table keeps only in-frame clones and is missing some. The profile shows about 370,000 clones, roughly 90% of them singletons. The sequencing input was peripheral blood. The receptor set was obtained from a woman in her twenties or thirties with COVID-19, enrolled during active disease.

This clone has a handful of counts. The V gene is TRBV6-5, the J gene TRBJ1-2; D is possibly TRBD1 (6 bases). The CDR3 length is 14 residues. Germline V gene sequence: CDR1 MNHEY, CDR2 SVGAGI. Trimming pared 0 bases from V and 8 bases from J, leaving 13 bases between. This CDR3 reads CASSYSRTGKGYTF. The CDR3, as DNA: TGTGCCAGCAGTTACTCGCGTACAGGGAAGGGCTACACCTTC.

V is TRBV5-4 and J is TRBJ2-7; TRBD2 matches 7 bases. V trimming: 3 bases; J trimming: 3 bases; junction bases outside the gene matches: 6. The CDR3 sequence is 14 residues long. Germline lookup yields CDR1 SGHNT and CDR2 YYREEE (reference sequence). The CDR3 DNA reads as TGTGCCAGCAGCTCCCCAGCGGGGAGCTACGAGCAGTACTTC. Encoded protein: CASSSPAGSYEQYF.

This clone was found a few times. The V call is TRBV30, the J call TRBJ2-3; 10 bases map to TRBD1. Trimming cost V 5 bases and J 3 bases; bases outside gene matches: 8. CDR3 length: 15 residues. CDR1 and CDR2 (germline): GTSNPN, SVGIG (reference sequence). In DNA form, the CDR3 reads TGTGCCTGGCGCCGGGACAGGGGCGGGACAGATACGCAGTATTTT. It translates to CAWRRDRGGTDTQYF.

V is TRBV10-2 and J is TRBJ2-3; 10 bases match TRBD1. V lost 5 bases to trimming and J lost 4 bases; unmatched junction nucleotides: 3. The germline V gene encodes CDR1 WSHSY and CDR2 SAAADI. The CDR3 is 14 amino acids. Here the CDR3 reads CASSSGQGADTQYF. CDR3 coding DNA: TGCGCCAGCAGTTCAGGACAGGGGGCAGATACGCAGTATTTT.

The V and J genes are TRBV11-2 and TRBJ2-7; 9 nucleotides align to TRBD1. Per the germline V gene, CDR1 is SGHAT and CDR2 is FQNNGV. V shed 6 bases, J shed 7 bases, and the junction held 10 bases outside the gene matches. The CDR3 runs 14 residues. DNA of the CDR3: TGTGCCAGCAGTCCCGGGACAGGGCTGTGGGAGCAGTACTTC. Its protein product is CASSPGTGLWEQYF. Full variable domain (remainder filled in from reference TRBV11-2 and TRBJ2-7): EAGVAQSPRYKIIEKRQSVAFWCNPISGHATLYWYQQILGQGPKLLIQFQNNGVVDDSQLPKDRFSAERLKGVDSTLKIQPAKLEDSAVYLCASSPGTGLWEQYFGPGTRLTVT.

The V and J genes are TRBV12-3 or TRBV12-4 and TRBJ2-1; maybe TRBD1 (6 bases). The CDR3 has 13 residues. The V end lost 1 base, the J end lost 6 bases, and 7 bases lay between the germline ends. CDR3 in DNA: TGTGCCAGCAGTTTAGTGGGGGCCAATGAGCAGTTCTTC. It codes for CASSLVGANEQFF.

V is TRBV10-3 and J is TRBJ1-4; D gene ambiguous. V lost 0 bases and J lost 7, with 12 bases in between. The CDR3 length is 15 residues. CDR1 ENHRY and CDR2 SYGVKD come from the germline V gene. The CDR3 region has the DNA TGTGCCATCAGTGAGTCCCCTACAGAGGGTGAAAAACTGTTTTTT. It specifies CAISESPTEGEKLFF.